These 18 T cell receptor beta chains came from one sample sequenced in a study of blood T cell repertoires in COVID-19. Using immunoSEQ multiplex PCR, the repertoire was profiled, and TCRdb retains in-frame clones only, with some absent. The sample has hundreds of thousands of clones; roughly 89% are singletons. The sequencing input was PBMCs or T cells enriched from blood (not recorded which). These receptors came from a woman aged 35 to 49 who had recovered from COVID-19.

CDR3 DNA sequence: TGTGCCAGCAGCCAACTCATTCCTCAGGGAGGGCGGGCAGATACGCAGTATTTT. This codes for CASSQLIPQGGRADTQYF. The chain employs TRBV7-6 and TRBJ2-3; the match to TRBD2 covers 7 bases. Germline lookup yields CDR1 SGHVS and CDR2 FNYEAQ. J was trimmed by 4 bases and V by 5 bases; bases with no gene match: 18. The CDR3 length is 18 residues.

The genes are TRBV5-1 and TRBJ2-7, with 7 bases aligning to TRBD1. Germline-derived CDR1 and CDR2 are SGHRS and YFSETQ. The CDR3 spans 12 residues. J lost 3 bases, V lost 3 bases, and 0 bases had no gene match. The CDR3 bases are TGCGCCAGCAGCTGGGACAGCTACGAGCAGTACTTC. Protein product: CASSWDSYEQYF.

Here the CDR3 DNA reads TGTGCCAGCTCTGTTAAAAACATTCAGTACTTC. Protein sequence: CASSVKNIQYF. The chain joins TRBV7-2 to TRBJ2-4; D is uncertain. Germline CDR1 is SGHTA and CDR2 is FQGNSA. There are 11 residues in the CDR3. Deletions cut 8 bases from V and 4 bases from J, with 6 bases between.

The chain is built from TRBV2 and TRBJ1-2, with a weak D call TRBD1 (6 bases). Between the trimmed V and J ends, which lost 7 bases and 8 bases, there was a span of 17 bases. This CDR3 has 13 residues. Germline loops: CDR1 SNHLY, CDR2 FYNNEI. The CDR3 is CASNPDSQRGYTF. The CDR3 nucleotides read TGTGCCAGCAACCCGGACAGTCAACGGGGCTACACCTTC. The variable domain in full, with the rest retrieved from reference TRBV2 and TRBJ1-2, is EPEVTQTPSHQVTQMGQEVILRCVPISNHLYFYWYRQILGQKVEFLVSFYNNEISEKSEIFDDQFSVERPDGSNFTLKIRSTKLEDSAMYFCASNPDSQRGYTFGSGTRLTVV.

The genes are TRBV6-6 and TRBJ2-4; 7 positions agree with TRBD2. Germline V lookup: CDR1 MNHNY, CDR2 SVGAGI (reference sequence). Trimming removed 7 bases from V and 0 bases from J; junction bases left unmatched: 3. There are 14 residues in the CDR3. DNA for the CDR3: TGTGCCAGCACCCTAGCGGCAGCCAAAAACATTCAGTACTTC. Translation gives CASTLAAAKNIQYF.

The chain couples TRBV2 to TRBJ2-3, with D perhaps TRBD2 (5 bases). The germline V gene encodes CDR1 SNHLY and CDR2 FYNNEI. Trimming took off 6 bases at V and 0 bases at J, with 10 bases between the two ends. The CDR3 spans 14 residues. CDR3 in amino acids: CASRDSFSTDTQYF. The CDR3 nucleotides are TGTGCCAGCAGGGACTCCTTTAGCACAGATACGCAGTATTTT.

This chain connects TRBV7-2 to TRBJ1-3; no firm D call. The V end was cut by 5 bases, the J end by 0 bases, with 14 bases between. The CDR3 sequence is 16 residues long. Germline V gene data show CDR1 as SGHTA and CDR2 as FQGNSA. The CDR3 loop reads CASSKNEVHSGNTIYF. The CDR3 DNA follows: TGTGCCAGCAGCAAAAACGAGGTCCACTCTGGAAACACCATATATTTT. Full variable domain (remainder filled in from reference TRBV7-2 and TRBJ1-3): GAGVSQSPSNKVTEKGKDVELRCDPISGHTALYWYRQSLGQGLEFLIYFQGNSAPDKSGLPSDRFSAERTGGSVSTLTIQRTQQEDSAVYLCASSKNEVHSGNTIYFGEGSWLTVV.

The CDR3 loop reads CASSLAGDNQPQHF. The DNA for the CDR3 is TGTGCCAGCAGTTTAGCAGGGGACAATCAGCCCCAGCATTTT. V gene TRBV28 combines with J gene TRBJ1-5; D is perhaps TRBD1 (6 bases). This CDR3 has 14 residues. With 2 bases removed from V and 3 bases from J, the gap between germline ends came to 8 bases. The germline gives CDR1 MDHEN, CDR2 SYDVKM. The entire variable domain, with the rest obtained from reference TRBV28 and TRBJ1-5, is as follows: DVKVTQSSRYLVKRTGEKVFLECVQDMDHENMFWYRQDPGLGLRLIYFSYDVKMKEKGDIPEGYSVSREKKERFSLILESASTNQTSMYLCASSLAGDNQPQHFGDGTRLSIL.

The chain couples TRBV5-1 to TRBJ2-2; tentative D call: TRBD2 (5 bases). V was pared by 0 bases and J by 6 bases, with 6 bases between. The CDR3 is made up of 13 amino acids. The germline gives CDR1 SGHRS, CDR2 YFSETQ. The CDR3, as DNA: TGCGCCAGCAGCTTGGGAGGGTCCGGGGAGCTGTTTTTT. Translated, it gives CASSLGGSGELFF. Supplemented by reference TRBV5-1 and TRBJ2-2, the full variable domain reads KAGVTQTPRYLIKTRGQQVTLSCSPISGHRSVSWYQQTPGQGLQFLFEYFSETQRNKGNFPGRFSGRQFSNSRSEMNVSTLELGDSALYLCASSLGGSGELFFGEGSRLTVL.

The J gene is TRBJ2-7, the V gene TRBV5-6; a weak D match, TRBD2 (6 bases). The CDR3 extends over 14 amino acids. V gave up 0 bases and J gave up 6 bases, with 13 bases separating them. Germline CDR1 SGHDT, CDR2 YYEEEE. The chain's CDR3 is CASSLGLYGGEQYF. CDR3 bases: TGTGCCAGCAGCTTGGGACTGTACGGGGGCGAGCAGTACTTC.

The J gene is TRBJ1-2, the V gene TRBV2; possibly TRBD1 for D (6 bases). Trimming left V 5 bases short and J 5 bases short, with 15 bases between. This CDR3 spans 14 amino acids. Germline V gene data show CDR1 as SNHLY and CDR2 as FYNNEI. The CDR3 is CASSRQEATYGYTF. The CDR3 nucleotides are TGTGCCAGCAGTCGACAGGAGGCGACGTATGGCTACACCTTC.

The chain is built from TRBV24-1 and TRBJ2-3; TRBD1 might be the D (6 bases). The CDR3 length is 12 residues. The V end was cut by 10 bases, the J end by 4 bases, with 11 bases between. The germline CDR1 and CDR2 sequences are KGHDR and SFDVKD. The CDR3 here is CATQGWSDTQYF. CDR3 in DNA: TGTGCCACACAGGGCTGGTCAGATACGCAGTATTTT.

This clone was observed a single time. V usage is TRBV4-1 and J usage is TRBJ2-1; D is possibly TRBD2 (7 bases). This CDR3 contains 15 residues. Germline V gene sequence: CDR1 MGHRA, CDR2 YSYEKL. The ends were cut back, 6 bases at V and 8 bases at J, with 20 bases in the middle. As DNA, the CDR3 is TGCGCCAGCAGGGACAGCGGGACCCTTAAGGATGAGCAGTTCTTC. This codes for CASRDSGTLKDEQFF.

Here the CDR3 DNA reads TGTGCCATCAGCGGACAGCCTAACACTGAAGCTTTCTTT. It yields the protein CAISGQPNTEAFF. The V and J genes are TRBV10-3 and TRBJ1-1; possibly TRBD1 for D (6 bases). CDR1 ENHRY and CDR2 SYGVKD come from the germline V gene. Trimming took 6 bases from V and 2 from J, leaving 10 bases between them. The CDR3 is 13 amino acids.

CDR3 region: CASRLNEMNTEAFF. The CDR3 DNA sequence: TGTGCCAGCCGTCTTAATGAGATGAACACTGAAGCTTTCTTT. This chain connects TRBV2 to TRBJ1-1; D gene ambiguous. CDR3 length equals 14 residues. Trimming removed 8 bases from V and 0 bases from J, with 13 bases in between. Per the germline V gene, CDR1 is SNHLY and CDR2 is FYNNEI.

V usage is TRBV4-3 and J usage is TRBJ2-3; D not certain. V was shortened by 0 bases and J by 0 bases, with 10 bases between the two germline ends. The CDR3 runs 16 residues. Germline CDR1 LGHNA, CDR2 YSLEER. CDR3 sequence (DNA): TGCGCCAGCAGCCAAGATCGCAGTATAAGCACAGATACGCAGTATTTT. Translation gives CASSQDRSISTDTQYF.

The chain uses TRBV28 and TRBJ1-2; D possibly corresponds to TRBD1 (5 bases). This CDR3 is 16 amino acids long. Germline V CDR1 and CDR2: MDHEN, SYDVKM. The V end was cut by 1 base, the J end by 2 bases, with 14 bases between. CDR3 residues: CASSLLPGVSNYGYTF. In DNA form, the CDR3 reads TGTGCCAGCAGTTTATTGCCGGGGGTTTCCAACTATGGCTACACCTTC.

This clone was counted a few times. The CDR3, as DNA: TGCGCCAGCAGCCAAGATTCGGTCTCTGGGGCCAACGTCCTGACTTTC. It is translated as CASSQDSVSGANVLTF. The rearrangement links TRBV4-3 to TRBJ2-6; D unresolved. Germline CDR1 reads LGHNA; CDR2 reads YSLEER. The CDR3 is made up of 16 amino acids. Deletions cut 0 bases from V and 0 bases from J, with 6 bases between.